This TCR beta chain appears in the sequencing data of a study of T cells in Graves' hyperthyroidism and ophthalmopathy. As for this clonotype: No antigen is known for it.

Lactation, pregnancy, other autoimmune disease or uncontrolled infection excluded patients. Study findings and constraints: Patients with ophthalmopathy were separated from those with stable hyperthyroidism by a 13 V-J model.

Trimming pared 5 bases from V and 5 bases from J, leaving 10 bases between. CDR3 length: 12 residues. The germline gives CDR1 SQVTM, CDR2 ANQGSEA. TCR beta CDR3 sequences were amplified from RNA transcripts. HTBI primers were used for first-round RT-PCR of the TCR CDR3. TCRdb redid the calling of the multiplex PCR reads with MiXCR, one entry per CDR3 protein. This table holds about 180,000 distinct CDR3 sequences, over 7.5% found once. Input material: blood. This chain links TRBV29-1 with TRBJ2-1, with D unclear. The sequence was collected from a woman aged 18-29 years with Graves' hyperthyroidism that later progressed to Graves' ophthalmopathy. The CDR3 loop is CSVSAANNEQFF. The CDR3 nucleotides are TGCAGCGTTTCCGCGGCTAACAATGAGCAGTTCTTC.